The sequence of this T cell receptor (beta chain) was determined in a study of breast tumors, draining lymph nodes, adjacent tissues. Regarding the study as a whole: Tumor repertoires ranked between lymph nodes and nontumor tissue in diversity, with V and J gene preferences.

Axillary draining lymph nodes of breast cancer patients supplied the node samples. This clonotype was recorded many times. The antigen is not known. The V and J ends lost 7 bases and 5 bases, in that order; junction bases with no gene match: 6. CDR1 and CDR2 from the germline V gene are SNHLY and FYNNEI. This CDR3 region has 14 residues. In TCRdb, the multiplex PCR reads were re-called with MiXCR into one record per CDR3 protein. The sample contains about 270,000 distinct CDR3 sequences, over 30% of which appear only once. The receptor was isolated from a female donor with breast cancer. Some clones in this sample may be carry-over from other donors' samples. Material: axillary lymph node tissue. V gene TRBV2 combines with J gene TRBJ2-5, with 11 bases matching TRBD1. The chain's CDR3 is CASTGQGAGETQYF. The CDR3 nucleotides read TGTGCCAGCACCGGACAGGGGGCGGGGGAGACCCAGTACTTC.